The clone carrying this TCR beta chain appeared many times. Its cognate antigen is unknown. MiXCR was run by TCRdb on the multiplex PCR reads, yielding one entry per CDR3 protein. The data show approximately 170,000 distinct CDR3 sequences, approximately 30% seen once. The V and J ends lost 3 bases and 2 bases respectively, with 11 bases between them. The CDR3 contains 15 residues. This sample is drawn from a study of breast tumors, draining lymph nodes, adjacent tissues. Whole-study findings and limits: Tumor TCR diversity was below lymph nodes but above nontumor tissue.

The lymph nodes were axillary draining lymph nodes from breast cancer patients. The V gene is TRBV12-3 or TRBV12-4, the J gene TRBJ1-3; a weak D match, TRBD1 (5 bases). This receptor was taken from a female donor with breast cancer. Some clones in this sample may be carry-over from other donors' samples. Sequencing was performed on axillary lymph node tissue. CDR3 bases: TGTGCCAGCAGTTTGGGGACTCCTCCTGGAAACACCATATATTTT. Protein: CASSLGTPPGNTIYF.